This entry lists 30 T cell receptor beta chains sequenced from one sample in a study of blood T cells in healthy people across ages. A sample-barcoded 5' primer and a J-beta primer mix were used in a second PCR of roughly 6 to 11 cycles. Each CDR3 protein gets one entry after TCRdb re-called the 5' RACE reads with MiXCR. The table lists 1.6 million or so distinct CDR3 sequences, roughly a third of them singletons. Sequenced sample: blood. These receptors came from a woman under 40 in good health.

This rearrangement joins TRBV27 to TRBJ1-5; D uncertain. CDR3 size: 14 residues. V was cut by 2 bases and J by 5 bases, with 10 bases left in between. CDR1 is MNHEY and CDR2 is SMNVEV in the germline V gene (reference sequence). CDR3 residues: CASSLDSVHQPQHF. The CDR3 bases are TGTGCCAGCAGTTTAGATTCAGTCCATCAGCCCCAGCATTTT.

The chain is built from TRBV7-3 and TRBJ1-6; unclear D gene. CDR1 is SGHTA and CDR2 is FQGTGA in the germline V gene. This CDR3 has 17 residues. The V gene lost 0 bases and the J gene lost 4 bases, with 13 bases spanning the gap. CDR3 bases: TGTGCCAGCAGCTTAACGGTCGAGGGAAGTTATAATTCACCCCTCCACTTT. It specifies CASSLTVEGSYNSPLHF.

The rearrangement uses TRBV12-3 or TRBV12-4 and TRBJ1-3; D is unresolved. The CDR3 loop spans 11 amino acids. V dropped 8 bases and J dropped 0 bases, with 2 bases sitting between them. The CDR3 DNA sequence: TGTGCCAGCGGCTCTGGAAACACCATATATTTT. It specifies CASGSGNTIYF.

In this sample, this clonotype turned up a few times. A read error may be the cause here, since a much bigger clone is one base away. This sequence joins TRBV7-7 and TRBJ2-5; TRBD1 matches at 9 bases. CDR3 length: 14 residues. Germline CDR1 and CDR2: SSHAT and FNYEAQ (reference sequence). The CDR3 is CARSSDRGQETQYF. The CDR3, as DNA: TGTGCCCGCAGTTCCGACAGGGGGCAAGAGACCCAGTACTTC.

This clonotype has just a few counts. V and J are TRBV28 and TRBJ2-7, with TRBD2 as a possible D gene (6 bases). The CDR3 length is 14 residues. The V end was cut by 6 bases, the J end by 0 bases, with 12 bases between. Germline values: CDR1 MDHEN, CDR2 SYDVKM. CDR3 sequence: CASSRDWISYEQYF. CDR3 DNA sequence: TGTGCCAGCAGCCGGGACTGGATCTCCTACGAGCAGTACTTC.

The V call is TRBV7-3, the J call TRBJ1-1; D uncertain. The CDR3 spans 15 residues. From germline, CDR1 is SGHTA and CDR2 FQGTGA. Trimming left V 3 bases short and J 1 base short, with 12 bases between. CDR3 sequence reads: CASSFHLEGNTEAFF. The CDR3 DNA sequence: TGTGCCAGCAGCTTCCACCTGGAGGGGAACACTGAAGCTTTCTTT.

The chain has TRBV19 and TRBJ1-2; D not resolved. Deletions cut 7 bases from V and 7 bases from J, with 19 bases between. The CDR3 has 14 amino acids. Germline CDR1 reads LNHDA; CDR2 reads SQIVND (reference sequence). CDR3 nucleotides: TGTGCCAGTACGCGTCGGGTGACGAGCACTGGCTACACCTTC. Its protein is CASTRRVTSTGYTF.

The rearrangement joins TRBV6-1 to TRBJ2-5; TRBD1 or TRBD2 may be the D gene (6 bases each). CDR3 size: 13 residues. V shed 11 bases and J shed 5 bases, with 18 bases lying between them. The V gene's germline CDR1 is MNHNS and CDR2 SASEGT. This CDR3 is CACHRVGGETQYF. DNA for the CDR3: TGTGCCTGCCACAGGGTAGGAGGGGAGACCCAGTACTTC.

V gene TRBV24-1 combines with J gene TRBJ2-7, with D perhaps TRBD1 (6 bases). Germline CDR1 and CDR2: KGHDR and SFDVKD. V was pared by 0 bases and J by 3 bases, with 11 bases between. CDR3 length equals 15 residues. Here the CDR3 DNA reads TGTGCCACCAGTGATTTGATCCGCAGGGGCTACGAGCAGTACTTC. Translating gives CATSDLIRRGYEQYF.

The rearrangement uses TRBV7-3 and TRBJ2-1, with 10 positions matching TRBD2. CDR3 length equals 17 residues. The junction had 11 bases not matched to a gene; V was cut back by 5 bases and J by 4 bases. Germline CDR1 is SGHTA and CDR2 is FQGTGA. The CDR3 loop reads CASSPLVAGGVYNEQFF. Written as DNA, the CDR3 is TGTGCCAGCAGCCCCCTAGTAGCGGGGGGCGTGTACAATGAGCAGTTCTTC.

This clonotype was seen only a few times. The chain combines TRBV6-6 with TRBJ1-5; D might be TRBD1 (5 bases). The CDR3 is made up of 14 amino acids. V was shortened by 7 bases and J by 3 bases, with 13 bases between the two germline ends. Per germline, CDR1 MNHNY and CDR2 SVGAGI (reference sequence). The CDR3 region is CASNPGGDNQPQHF. The CDR3 region has the DNA TGTGCCAGCAACCCGGGGGGGGACAATCAGCCCCAGCATTTT.

V is TRBV5-6 and J is TRBJ2-3, with D possibly being TRBD1 (6 bases). This CDR3 region has 13 residues. V was cut by 6 bases and J by 2 bases, with 10 bases left in between. Per the germline V gene, CDR1 is SGHDT and CDR2 is YYEEEE. The CDR3 sequence is CASNGQLTDTQYF. Written as DNA, the CDR3 is TGTGCCAGCAACGGACAGCTCACAGATACGCAGTATTTT. Full variable domain (remainder filled in from reference TRBV5-6 and TRBJ2-3): DAGVTQSPTHLIKTRGQQVTLRCSPKSGHDTVSWYQQALGQGPQFIFQYYEEEERQRGNFPDRFSGHQFPNYSSELNVNALLLGDSALYLCASNGQLTDTQYFGPGTRLTVL.

For this clonotype: At one boundary the junction diverges from the germline segment, which might be a read error. V is TRBV9 and J is TRBJ2-3, with D possibly being TRBD2 (6 bases). The CDR3 consists of 16 residues. Germline V gene lookup returns CDR1 SGDLS and CDR2 YYNGEE. CDR3 loop: CASSVTSGLSTGTQYF. The DNA for the CDR3 is TGTGCCAGCAGCGTGACGAGCGGGCTGAGCACAGGTACGCAGTATTTT.

The chain has TRBV6-1 and TRBJ2-1; no clear D. Trimming removed 1 base from V and 0 bases from J, with 13 bases in between. CDR3 length: 17 amino acids. The germline gives CDR1 MNHNS, CDR2 SASEGT. CDR3 sequence: CASSEEYWISSYNEQFF. In DNA, the CDR3 is TGTGCCAGCAGTGAAGAGTATTGGATAAGCTCCTACAATGAGCAGTTCTTC.

The table lists this clonotype with a few counts. A read error may account for a junction end that differs from germline. V usage is TRBV10-3 and J usage is TRBJ2-7; D is unresolved. Germline V lookup: CDR1 ENHRY, CDR2 SYGVKD. CDR3 length: 13 residues. This chain's CDR3 is CAITPREGGERYF. The CDR3 coding sequence is TGTGCCATCACCCCTAGGGAAGGTGGCGAGCGGTACTTC.

J is TRBJ1-6 and V is TRBV27, with no clear D. The V gene lost 3 bases and the J gene lost 2 bases, with 8 bases spanning the gap. This CDR3 has 15 residues. From germline, CDR1 is MNHEY and CDR2 SMNVEV (reference sequence). The CDR3 is CASSFGEPYNSPLHF. DNA of the CDR3: TGTGCCAGCAGTTTTGGGGAACCCTATAATTCACCCCTCCACTTT.

The sample holds many counts of this clonotype. The rearrangement joins TRBV7-2 to TRBJ2-1, with unresolved D. The CDR3 has 17 amino acids. Trimming shortened V by 2 bases and J by 5 bases, and 19 bases separated the two germline ends. Germline V gene lookup returns CDR1 SGHTA and CDR2 FQGNSA. CDR3 residues: CASSLRILANRHNEQFF. The CDR3 nucleotides read TGTGCCAGCAGCTTAAGAATTCTGGCCAATCGCCACAATGAGCAGTTCTTC.

Concerning this clonotype itself: Relative to the germline gene, one junction end is altered; a read error may explain this. This chain links TRBV12-3 or TRBV12-4 with TRBJ1-5; weak D call: TRBD1 (5 bases). This CDR3 has 14 residues. The CDR3 loop is CACSLGAGYQPQHF. The CDR3 DNA follows: TGTGCCTGCAGTTTAGGGGCAGGTTATCAGCCCCAGCATTTT.

This chain connects TRBV7-9 to TRBJ2-1; no clear D gene. The CDR3 sequence is 16 residues long. V shed 2 bases and J shed 5 bases, with 16 bases lying between them. Per the germline V gene, CDR1 is SEHNR and CDR2 is FQNEAQ (reference sequence). CDR3 region: CASSLFGPGPDNEQFF. CDR3 bases: TGTGCCAGCAGCTTATTCGGGCCAGGTCCGGACAATGAGCAGTTCTTC.

This clonotype was seen more than once but under ten times. The V and J genes are TRBV20-1 and TRBJ2-7, with 14 nucleotides matching TRBD2. The CDR3 is 17 residues long. CDR1 DFQATT and CDR2 SNEGSKA come from the germline V gene (reference sequence). The ends lost 3 bases at V and 3 bases at J; junction bases unmatched: 10. Here the CDR3 reads CSARGTSGSFVNYEQYF. The CDR3 nucleotides are TGCAGTGCTAGGGGGACTAGCGGGAGTTTTGTGAACTACGAGCAGTACTTC.

The rearrangement uses TRBV7-9 and TRBJ2-7; 8 nucleotides match TRBD2. J was trimmed by 1 base and V by 4 bases; bases with no gene match: 6. CDR1 is SEHNR and CDR2 is FQNEAQ in the germline V gene (reference sequence). This CDR3 spans 15 amino acids. The CDR3 loop is CASSSKTSGSYEQYF. Here the CDR3 DNA reads TGTGCCAGCAGCTCGAAAACTAGCGGATCCTACGAGCAGTACTTC.

This clonotype has only a few counts. The chain has TRBV4-1 and TRBJ2-7; no definite D call. CDR1 is MGHRA, CDR2 YSYEKL, per germline. Trimming cost V 0 bases and J 5 bases, with 14 bases left between them. This CDR3 spans 15 amino acids. The CDR3 DNA follows: TGCGCCAGCAGCCAAGAAGAGCACGTAGGAGACGAGCAGTACTTC. Translation: CASSQEEHVGDEQYF.

In this sample, this clonotype turned up a few times. The chain carries TRBV7-2 and TRBJ2-7, with D tentatively TRBD2 (6 bases). CDR1 is SGHTA, CDR2 FQGNSA, per germline. The length of the CDR3 is 15 residues. The ends were cut back, 3 bases at V and 4 bases at J, with 16 bases in the middle. The CDR3 loop reads CASSFWSGEDYEQYF. The CDR3 region has the DNA TGTGCCAGCAGCTTTTGGTCGGGGGAGGATTACGAGCAGTACTTC.

This clonotype was recorded only once. The rearrangement joins TRBV20-1 to TRBJ2-4, with D maybe TRBD2 (6 bases). Germline lookup yields CDR1 DFQATT and CDR2 SNEGSKA (reference sequence). The ends were cut back, 6 bases at V and 9 bases at J, with 15 bases in the middle. This CDR3 is built from 12 residues. The CDR3 region has the DNA TGCAGTGCAACGAGGGGAGGCTGCATTCAGTACTTC. Translation gives CSATRGGCIQYF.

There are a few counts of this clonotype. The CDR3 DNA reads as TGTGCCAGCAGTTCATCGCGACTAGCGTTAAGCTCCTACAATGAGCAGTTCTTC. It encodes CASSSSRLALSSYNEQFF. V is TRBV6-5 and J is TRBJ2-1; 8 bases are shared with TRBD2. With V trimmed by 4 bases and J by 0 bases, 11 bases remained unmatched. Germline lookup yields CDR1 MNHEY and CDR2 SVGAGI. The CDR3 contains 18 residues.

The chain has TRBV20-1 and TRBJ2-1; 8 bases map to TRBD1. Germline V gene data show CDR1 as DFQATT and CDR2 as SNEGSKA (reference sequence). V lost 2 bases to trimming and J lost 5 bases; unmatched junction nucleotides: 5. CDR3 size: 14 residues. The DNA for the CDR3 is TGCAGTGCTAGACCGCCGGGACAGGACAATGAGCAGTTCTTC. Protein product: CSARPPGQDNEQFF.

This clonotype appeared many times. The genes are TRBV29-1 and TRBJ1-1; perhaps TRBD1 as D (5 bases). Trimming pared 4 bases from V and 0 bases from J, leaving 12 bases between. This CDR3 is built from 14 residues. The germline CDR1 and CDR2 sequences are SQVTM and ANQGSEA. The CDR3 bases are TGCAGCGTTGGAACCGGGACCGTGAACACTGAAGCTTTCTTT. It encodes CSVGTGTVNTEAFF.

This clonotype was recorded many times. This chain links TRBV20-1 with TRBJ2-3; D is uncertain. Germline CDR1 and CDR2: DFQATT and SNEGSKA (reference sequence). The CDR3 contains 13 residues. V was cut by 6 bases and J by 1 base, with 11 bases left in between. The CDR3 spells CSAPLSGTDTQYF. The CDR3 DNA is TGCAGTGCCCCCTTAAGCGGCACAGATACGCAGTATTTT.

V usage is TRBV3-1 and J usage is TRBJ2-7, with 13 bases that match TRBD2. Germline CDR1 LGHDT, CDR2 YNNKEL (reference sequence). The CDR3 contains 19 residues. V gave up 1 base and J gave up 0 bases; unmatched junction bases: 9. DNA of the CDR3: TGTGCCAGCAGCCAAGGGGGACTAGCGGGAACCTATTACTCCTACGAGCAGTACTTC. Its protein product is CASSQGGLAGTYYSYEQYF.

V usage is TRBV9 and J usage is TRBJ2-5; D is perhaps TRBD1 (6 bases). The germline V and J ends were trimmed by 0 bases and 2 bases, with 17 bases remaining between them. There are 17 residues in the CDR3. The germline gives CDR1 SGDLS, CDR2 YYNGEE. For the CDR3, the DNA is TGTGCCAGCAGCGTAGCGGCTAGCAGGGGCCTACAAGAGACCCAGTACTTC. The encoded protein is CASSVAASRGLQETQYF.